The 25 T cell receptor beta chains below come from one sample, sequenced in a study of PD-1 blockade in classical Hodgkin lymphoma. Assay used: immunoSEQ multiplex PCR; TCRdb lists only in-frame clones, some missing. The sample yields around 91,000 clones, 75% to 90% seen once. After autologous stem cell transplantation all patients relapsed, and prior brentuximab vedotin exposure differed between cohorts. The input for sequencing was peripheral blood mononuclear cells (PBMCs), taken at baseline. The receptors come from a human donor with classical Hodgkin lymphoma.

J is TRBJ2-2 and V is TRBV7-9, with 9 bases lining up with TRBD1. V lost 2 bases to trimming and J lost 1 base; unmatched junction nucleotides: 5. The CDR3 is 17 residues long. CDR1 and CDR2 from the germline V gene are SEHNR and FQNEAQ (reference sequence). The CDR3 protein is CASSLYGTGWNTGELFF. The CDR3 DNA follows: TGTGCCAGCAGCTTATACGGGACAGGGTGGAACACCGGGGAGCTGTTTTTT.

The J gene is TRBJ2-3, the V gene TRBV7-9; 7 bases map to TRBD2. This CDR3 is built from 15 residues. CDR1 is SEHNR and CDR2 is FQNEAQ in the germline V gene (reference sequence). V gave up 1 base and J gave up 2 bases; unmatched junction bases: 3. In DNA form, the CDR3 reads TGTGCCAGCAGCTTAGACCGGGACTACACAGATACGCAGTATTTT. Protein: CASSLDRDYTDTQYF.

This clone occurred once. The genes are TRBV19 and TRBJ1-2, with a weak D call TRBD1 (5 bases). The germline V gene encodes CDR1 LNHDA and CDR2 SQIVND (reference sequence). V gave up 8 bases and J gave up 1 base, with 11 bases separating them. CDR3 size: 13 residues. CDR3 DNA sequence: TGTGCCAGTGGGGGGGAGCTTAACTATGGCTACACCTTC. Protein: CASGGELNYGYTF.

This clone was counted a single time. The chain recombines TRBV28 with TRBJ2-2, with 7 bases that match TRBD1. This CDR3 region has 14 residues. Germline V lookup: CDR1 MDHEN, CDR2 SYDVKM. V gave up 3 bases and J gave up 4 bases; unmatched junction bases: 2. The CDR3 reads CASSFDRATGELFF. For the CDR3, the DNA is TGTGCCAGCAGTTTTGACAGGGCCACCGGGGAGCTGTTTTTT.

V gene TRBV6-5 combines with J gene TRBJ2-3, with D perhaps TRBD1 (5 bases). The CDR3 consists of 16 residues. V lost 2 bases to trimming and J lost 2 bases, with 14 bases between them. From germline, CDR1 is MNHEY and CDR2 SVGAGI. DNA of the CDR3: TGTGCCAGCAGTTACCAGGCAAAAGGGGCCACAGATACGCAGTATTTT. This encodes CASSYQAKGATDTQYF.

The chain is built from TRBV5-6 and TRBJ2-3, with D maybe TRBD1 (5 bases). The CDR3 extends over 12 amino acids. Deletions cut 4 bases from V and 9 bases from J, with 12 bases between. Per the germline V gene, CDR1 is SGHDT and CDR2 is YYEEEE. CDR3 amino acids: CASSLQVLTQYF. Here the CDR3 DNA reads TGTGCCAGCAGCCTACAGGTCCTAACGCAGTATTTT. Combining the CDR3 with reference TRBV5-6 and TRBJ2-3 gives the whole variable domain DAGVTQSPTHLIKTRGQQVTLRCSPKSGHDTVSWYQQALGQGPQFIFQYYEEEERQRGNFPDRFSGHQFPNYSSELNVNALLLGDSALYLCASSLQVLTQYFGPGTRLTVL.

The chain joins TRBV7-2 to TRBJ2-7; 10 nucleotides line up with TRBD2. This CDR3 is built from 18 residues. The V and J ends lost 3 bases and 3 bases, in that order; junction bases with no gene match: 14. CDR1 and CDR2 (germline): SGHTA, FQGNSA. CDR3 DNA sequence: TGTGCCAGCAGCTTGCAAATAATACTAGCGGGAAGGGGCTACGAGCAGTACTTC. This codes for CASSLQIILAGRGYEQYF.

V gene TRBV5-8 combines with J gene TRBJ1-1; no clear D gene. This CDR3 region has 16 residues. CDR1 and CDR2 from the germline V gene are SGHTS and YDEGEE. V lost 4 bases to trimming and J lost 0 bases, with 16 bases between them. CDR3 amino acids: CASSVKDFRMNTEAFF. In DNA form, the CDR3 reads TGTGCCAGCAGCGTGAAGGACTTCCGGATGAACACTGAAGCTTTCTTT.

The V gene is TRBV5-6, the J gene TRBJ2-2; TRBD1 matches 7 bases. Germline V gene sequence: CDR1 SGHDT, CDR2 YYEEEE. J gave up 6 bases and V 2 bases, and 1 base lay outside the gene matches. The CDR3 contains 13 residues. CDR3 in amino acids: CASSFGTAGELFF. The CDR3 DNA is TGTGCCAGCAGCTTTGGGACAGCCGGGGAGCTGTTTTTT.

V and J are TRBV28 and TRBJ2-3; a possible D gene is TRBD2 (6 bases). In germline, CDR1 is MDHEN, CDR2 SYDVKM. Trimming took 8 bases from V and 2 from J, leaving 17 bases between them. The CDR3 has 15 residues. CDR3: CASSWPGLNTDTQYF. The CDR3 DNA sequence: TGTGCCAGCTCCTGGCCGGGACTCAACACAGATACGCAGTATTTT. Combining the CDR3 with reference TRBV28 and TRBJ2-3 gives the whole variable domain DVKVTQSSRYLVKRTGEKVFLECVQDMDHENMFWYRQDPGLGLRLIYFSYDVKMKEKGDIPEGYSVSREKKERFSLILESASTNQTSMYLCASSWPGLNTDTQYFGPGTRLTVL.

This clone was counted once. V is TRBV10-3 and J is TRBJ1-4; no reliable D call. Germline values: CDR1 ENHRY, CDR2 SYGVKD. This CDR3 contains 13 residues. V lost 4 bases to trimming and J lost 5 bases, with 8 bases between them. The CDR3 is CAISGAENEKLFF. In DNA form, the CDR3 reads TGTGCCATCAGTGGGGCAGAGAATGAAAAACTGTTTTTT.

The V call is TRBV10-1, the J call TRBJ1-1; D unresolved. The CDR3 length is 14 residues. Per the germline V gene, CDR1 is WNHNN and CDR2 is SYGVQD (reference sequence). Trimming stripped 2 bases from V and 3 bases from J, with 10 bases between. CDR3 region: CASSENRLYTEAFF. Written as DNA, the CDR3 is TGCGCCAGCAGTGAGAACAGATTATACACTGAAGCTTTCTTT.

This clone has a single count. The rearrangement uses TRBV7-2 and TRBJ1-1, with D possibly TRBD1 on 6 matching bases. The germline gives CDR1 SGHTA, CDR2 FQGNSA. The ends were cut back, 3 bases at V and 1 base at J, with 12 bases in the middle. The CDR3 covers 15 residues. The CDR3 spells CASSFVGGSNTEAFF. DNA for the CDR3: TGTGCCAGCAGCTTTGTCGGGGGCTCGAACACTGAAGCTTTCTTT.

The gene calls are TRBV7-9 and TRBJ2-7; 9 nucleotides agree with TRBD1. Unmatched junction bases numbered 15, after V lost 5 bases and J lost 1 base. This CDR3 spans 18 amino acids. Germline V gene data show CDR1 as SEHNR and CDR2 as FQNEAQ (reference sequence). DNA for the CDR3: TGTGCCAGCAGCGGAACAACGGAACGGGACAGGGTTTCCTACGAGCAGTACTTC. This codes for CASSGTTERDRVSYEQYF.

V and J are TRBV5-4 and TRBJ2-7; D is uncertain. Germline V gene lookup returns CDR1 SGHNT and CDR2 YYREEE (reference sequence). Trimming took 6 bases from V and 3 from J, leaving 16 bases between them. This CDR3 has 14 amino acids. Here the CDR3 DNA reads TGTGCCAGCACCCCCTTCCCGGACCACTACGAGCAGTACTTC. It encodes CASTPFPDHYEQYF.

This clone was detected once. The chain joins TRBV11-2 to TRBJ2-6; tentatively, D is TRBD2 (6 bases). The V gene lost 5 bases and the J gene lost 15 bases, with 17 bases spanning the gap. Germline V gene lookup returns CDR1 SGHAT and CDR2 FQNNGV. CDR3 length: 13 residues. CDR3 DNA sequence: TGTGCCAGCAGCCAGGGAGGCAGGGTCTCCCTGACTTTC. This encodes CASSQGGRVSLTF.

The rearrangement links TRBV4-1 to TRBJ1-5; D is unresolved. V dropped 1 base and J dropped 6 bases, with 7 bases sitting between them. The CDR3 is 13 residues long. Germline CDR1 MGHRA, CDR2 YSYEKL. As DNA, the CDR3 is TGCGCCAGCAGCCAAGTCTTGAGTCAGCCCCAGCATTTT. Translating gives CASSQVLSQPQHF.

V gene TRBV6-5 combines with J gene TRBJ1-1; no reliable D call. V was cut by 0 bases and J by 3 bases, with 8 bases left in between. This CDR3 has 14 residues. The germline CDR1 and CDR2 sequences are MNHEY and SVGAGI. In DNA form, the CDR3 reads TGTGCCAGCAGTTACTCGGGTCCGGACACTGAAGCTTTCTTT. Its translation: CASSYSGPDTEAFF.

The chain carries TRBV5-1 and TRBJ2-7; TRBD2 might be the D (7 bases). From germline, CDR1 is SGHRS and CDR2 YFSETQ. The CDR3 is made up of 18 amino acids. V was shortened by 2 bases and J by 3 bases, with 24 bases between the two germline ends. CDR3 sequence: CASSLGGLAGVSDYEQYF. CDR3 coding DNA: TGCGCCAGCAGCTTAGGGGGTCTGGCGGGGGTCTCGGACTACGAGCAGTACTTC.

The chain is built from TRBV25-1 and TRBJ2-2; a weak D match, TRBD1 (6 bases). Germline V gene sequence: CDR1 MGHDK, CDR2 SYGVNS. V lost 6 bases and J 4 bases, leaving 12 bases between the germline ends. The CDR3 has 14 amino acids. In DNA, the CDR3 is TGTGCCAGCAGAGAGGGGACACGCACCGGGGAGCTGTTTTTT. Encoded protein: CASREGTRTGELFF.

The rearrangement links TRBV18 to TRBJ1-3; D remains unclear. CDR3 length: 17 residues. CDR1 KGHSH and CDR2 LQKENI come from the germline V gene. Trimming shortened V by 0 bases and J by 4 bases, and 16 bases separated the two germline ends. In nucleotides, the CDR3 is TGTGCCAGCTCACCACCAGGAGTGAACTCGGGAGGAAACACCATATATTTT. Translated, it gives CASSPPGVNSGGNTIYF.

The chain combines TRBV7-2 with TRBJ2-2; 7 bases match TRBD1. The CDR3 consists of 15 residues. Trimming at V came to 3 bases and at J to 2 bases, leaving 3 bases not matched to a gene. Germline CDR1 reads SGHTA; CDR2 reads FQGNSA. The CDR3 spells CASSLDRTNTGELFF. The CDR3 nucleotides read TGTGCCAGCAGCTTGGACAGGACAAACACCGGGGAGCTGTTTTTT.

Details on this clone: Mismatch with germline at one junction end may stem from a read error. The chain links TRBV30 to TRBJ1-1, with D unresolved. CDR1 is GTSNPN and CDR2 is SVGIG in the germline V gene (reference sequence). This CDR3 contains 12 residues. The DNA for the CDR3 is TGTGCCTGGGGGAGAATGAATACTGAAGCTTTCTTT. Its protein is CAWGRMNTEAFF. Full variable domain (remainder filled in from reference TRBV30 and TRBJ1-1): SQTIHQWPATLVQPVGSPLSLECTVEGTSNPNLYWYRQAAGRGLQLLFYSVGIGQISSEVPQNLSASRPQDRQFILSSKKLLLSDSGFYLCAWGRMNTEAFFGQGTRLTVV.

The chain is built from TRBV27 and TRBJ1-1; TRBD1 agrees at 8 bases. After removal of 0 bases from V and 10 bases from J, the junction contained 7 bases not matched to a gene. The CDR3 consists of 14 residues. CDR1 and CDR2 (germline): MNHEY, SMNVEV (reference sequence). The CDR3 sequence: CASSLSPGGGAAFF. In nucleotides, the CDR3 is TGTGCCAGCAGTTTATCTCCAGGGGGCGGCGCAGCTTTCTTT.

The rearrangement joins TRBV4-1 to TRBJ1-2, with D unresolved. The CDR3 sequence is 15 residues long. From germline, CDR1 is MGHRA and CDR2 YSYEKL. Trimming cost V 0 bases and J 2 bases, with 10 bases left between them. The CDR3: CASSQEFGRNYGYTF. CDR3 coding DNA: TGCGCCAGCAGCCAAGAATTCGGTAGAAACTATGGCTACACCTTC.